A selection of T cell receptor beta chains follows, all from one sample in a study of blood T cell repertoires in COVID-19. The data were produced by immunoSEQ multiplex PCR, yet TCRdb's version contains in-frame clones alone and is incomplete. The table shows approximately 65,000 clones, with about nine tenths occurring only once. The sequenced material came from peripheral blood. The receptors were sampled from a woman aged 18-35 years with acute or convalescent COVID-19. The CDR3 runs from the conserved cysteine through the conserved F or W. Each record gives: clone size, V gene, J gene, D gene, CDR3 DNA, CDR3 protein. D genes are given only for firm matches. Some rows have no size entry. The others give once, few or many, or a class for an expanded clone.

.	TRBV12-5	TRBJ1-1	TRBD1	TGTGCTAGTGGTTTGACAGGGGAACACAAGAACACTGAAGCTTTCTTT	CASGLTGEHKNTEAFF
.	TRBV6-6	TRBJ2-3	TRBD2	TGTGCCAGCAGTTACGGGGAGGGGTCCCCCCCAGATACGCAGTATTTT	CASSYGEGSPPDTQYF
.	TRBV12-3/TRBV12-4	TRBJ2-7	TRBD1	TGTGCCAGCAGGGGACAGGGGAACGAGCAGTACTTC	CASRGQGNEQYF
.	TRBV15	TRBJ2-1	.	TGTGCCACCAGCAGAGAAAACGCGCCCTACAATGAGCAGTTCTTC	CATSRENAPYNEQFF
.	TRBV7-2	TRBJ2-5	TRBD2	TGTGCCAGCCGACAACCCCTAGCGGGTTTACAAGAGACCCAGTACTTC	CASRQPLAGLQETQYF
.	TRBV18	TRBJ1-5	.	TGTGCCAGCTCACCATCGGCAGGCCCCAATCAGCCCCAGCATTTT	CASSPSAGPNQPQHF
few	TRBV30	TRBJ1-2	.	TGTGCCTGGAGTCTGGGTTTACGGGGTGGCTACACCTTC	CAWSLGLRGGYTF
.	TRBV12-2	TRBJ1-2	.	TGTGCAAGTCGCTTGACAGGAATGTGCGGCTACACCTTC	CASRLTGMCGYTF
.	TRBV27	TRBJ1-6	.	TGTGCCAGCAGTTTATGGGCTCGGGGGAACTCACCCCTCCACTTT	CASSLWARGNSPLHF
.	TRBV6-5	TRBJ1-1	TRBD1	TGTGCCAGCTCTATCCAGGGGGCGAAGACTGAAGCTTTCTTT	CASSIQGAKTEAFF
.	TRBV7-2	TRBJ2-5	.	TGTGCCAGCAGCACGTCGACCGGACAACCAAGGGAAGAGACCCAGTACTTC	CASSTSTGQPREETQYF
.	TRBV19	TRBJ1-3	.	TGTGCCAGTATACAACTGGGGACTCACGCTGGAAACACCATATATTTT	CASIQLGTHAGNTIYF
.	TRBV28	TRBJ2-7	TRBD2	TGTGCCAGCAGTTTACCGCCCAGCGGGGCCTCCTACGAGCAGTACTTC	CASSLPPSGASYEQYF
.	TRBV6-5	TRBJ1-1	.	TGTGCCAGCCATCGGGGGTTAAACACTGAAGCTTTCTTT	CASHRGLNTEAFF
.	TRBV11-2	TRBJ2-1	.	TGTGCCACCACACTAGGACTCTACAATGAGCAGTTCTTC	CATTLGLYNEQFF
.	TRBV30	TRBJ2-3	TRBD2	TGTGCCTGGAAAACTAGCGCGAGCACGCAGTATTTT	CAWKTSASTQYF
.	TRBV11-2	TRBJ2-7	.	TGTGCCAGCAGCGACGGTGCGAGCGACGAACAGTACTTC	CASSDGASDEQYF
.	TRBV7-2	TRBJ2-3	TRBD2	TGTGCCAGCAGCTTAAGGCGGGGGGGCTTGGATACGCAGTATTTT	CASSLRRGGLDTQYF
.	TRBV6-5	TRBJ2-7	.	TGTGCCAGCAGCCCAACCACCCCCGGGAAGCAGTACTTC	CASSPTTPGKQYF
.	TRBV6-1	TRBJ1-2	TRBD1	TGTGCCAGCAGTGAAGCGGGGACAGGGGGACAGTATGGCTACACCTTC	CASSEAGTGGQYGYTF
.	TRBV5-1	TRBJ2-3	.	TGCGCCAGCAGCTTGGGGAACAGGGGCACAGATACGCAGTATTTT	CASSLGNRGTDTQYF
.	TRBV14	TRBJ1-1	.	TGTGCCAGCAGCCAAGTGGCAGGGAACACTGAAGCTTTCTTT	CASSQVAGNTEAFF
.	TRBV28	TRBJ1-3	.	TGTGCCAGCAGCCCAGGGTCCTGGGGAGGAAACACCATATATTTT	CASSPGSWGGNTIYF
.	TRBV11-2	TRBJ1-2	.	TGTGCCAGCAGTTTGGGCCCTCAGGAACACTATGGCTACACCTTC	CASSLGPQEHYGYTF
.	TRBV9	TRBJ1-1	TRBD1	TGTGCCAGCAGCGTTTTGTCCGACAGGGAAGTTTTCGCGGGTCGCACTGAAGCTTTCTTT	CASSVLSDREVFAGRTEAFF
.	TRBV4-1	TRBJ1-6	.	TGCGCCAGCAGCCAAGTCTATGTTTCACCCCTCCACTTT	CASSQVYVSPLHF
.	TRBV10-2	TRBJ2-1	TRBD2	TGCGCCAGCAGTGAGGATCCGGTAGCGGGAGCCAATGAGCAGTTCTTC	CASSEDPVAGANEQFF
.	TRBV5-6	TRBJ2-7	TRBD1	TGTGCCAGCAGCCCCTCCTTGGACAGGGTATACGAGCAGTACTTC	CASSPSLDRVYEQYF
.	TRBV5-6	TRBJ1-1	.	TGTGCCAGTAGCTGGGGACTCATGAACACTGAAGCTTTCTTT	CASSWGLMNTEAFF
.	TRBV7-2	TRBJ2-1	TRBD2	TGTGCCAGCAGCCTCCCCGGGGTACTAGCGCTTGAGCAGTTCTTC	CASSLPGVLALEQFF
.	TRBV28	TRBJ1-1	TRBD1	TGTGCCAGCCGCACAGTTTCGACAGGGGGCGCTCGGAACACTGAAGCTTTCTTT	CASRTVSTGGARNTEAFF
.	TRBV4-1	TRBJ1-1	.	TGCGCCAGCAGCCAACTACAGGGTGATCGTTTGGTGAACACTGAAGCTTTCTTT	CASSQLQGDRLVNTEAFF
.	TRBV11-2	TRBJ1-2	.	TGTGCCAGCAGCTTTTCAGGGGATTATGGCTACACCTTC	CASSFSGDYGYTF
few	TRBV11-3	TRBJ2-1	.	TGTGCCAGCAGCTTAACGGGGAATGAGCAGTTCTTC	CASSLTGNEQFF
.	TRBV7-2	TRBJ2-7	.	TGTGCCAGCAGTGGTGACAGCAGTACCTACGAGCAGTACTTC	CASSGDSSTYEQYF
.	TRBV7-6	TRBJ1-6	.	TGTGCCAGCAGCTTAGAGGGGAACCGGGATTCACCCCTCCACTTT	CASSLEGNRDSPLHF
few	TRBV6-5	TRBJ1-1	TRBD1	TGTGCCAGCAGCAAATCCCAGGGGGCGGGGTCTGAAGCTTTCTTT	CASSKSQGAGSEAFF
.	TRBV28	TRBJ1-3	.	TGTGCCAGCAGTTTATTACTCTCTGGAAACACCATATATTTT	CASSLLLSGNTIYF
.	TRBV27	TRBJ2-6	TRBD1	TGTGCCAGCAGTTTCAAGACAGGGACCTCTGGGGCCAACGTCCTGACTTTC	CASSFKTGTSGANVLTF
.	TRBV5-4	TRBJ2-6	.	TGTGCCAGCAGCCACCAGACTGGGGCCAACGTCCTGACTTTC	CASSHQTGANVLTF
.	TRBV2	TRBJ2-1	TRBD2	TGTGCCAGCAGTGAAAGAACTACTACTAGCGGGAGCAATGAGCAGTTCTTC	CASSERTTTSGSNEQFF
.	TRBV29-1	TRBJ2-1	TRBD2	TGCAGCGTCCCCGGGGGTAGCGGGAGGAGCTCCTACAATGAGCAGTTCTTC	CSVPGGSGRSSYNEQFF
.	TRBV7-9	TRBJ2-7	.	TGTGCCAGCAGCTTCTCCCGTTACGAGCAGTACTTC	CASSFSRYEQYF
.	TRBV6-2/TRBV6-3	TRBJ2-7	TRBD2	TGTGCCAGCAGTACCACCCCCGGGACTAGCGGCCTCTACGAGCAGTACTTC	CASSTTPGTSGLYEQYF
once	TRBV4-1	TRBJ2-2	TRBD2	TGCGCCAGCCGCGATCCCCTAGCGGGGACCAACACCGGGGAGCTGTTTTTT	CASRDPLAGTNTGELFF
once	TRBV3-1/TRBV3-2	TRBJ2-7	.	TGTGCCAGCAGCCAAGAGCTTCTGGGCTCCTCCTACGAGCAGTACTTC	CASSQELLGSSYEQYF
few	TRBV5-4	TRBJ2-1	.	TGTGCCAGCAGCTTAATAAGCCTAAATGAGCAGTTCTTC	CASSLISLNEQFF
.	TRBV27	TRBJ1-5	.	TGTGCCCCCTGGGGGCACGATAGCAATCAGCCCCAGCATTTT	CAPWGHDSNQPQHF
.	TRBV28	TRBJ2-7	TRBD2	TGTGCCAGCAGTCAGGGACTAGCGGGAGACGAGCAGTACTTC	CASSQGLAGDEQYF
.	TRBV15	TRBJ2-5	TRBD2	TGTGCCACCAGCAGAGATGCGGGAGGGGGAGAGACCCAGTACTTC	CATSRDAGGGETQYF
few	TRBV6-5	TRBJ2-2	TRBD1	TGTGCCAGCAGACGGGACAGGGAAACCGGGGAGCTGTTTTTT	CASRRDRETGELFF
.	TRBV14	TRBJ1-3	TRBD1	TGTGCCAGCAGTCGACAGGGGTACTCTGGAAACACCATATATTTT	CASSRQGYSGNTIYF
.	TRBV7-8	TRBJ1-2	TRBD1	TGTGCCAGCAGCCCAGACAGGGGAAGTGGCTACACCTTC	CASSPDRGSGYTF
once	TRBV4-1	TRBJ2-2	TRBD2	TGCGCCAGCAGCCAAGAACCAGCGGGAGTTATCACCGGGGAGCTGTTTTTT	CASSQEPAGVITGELFF
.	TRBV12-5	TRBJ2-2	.	TGTGCTAGTGGAGATAGACTGCTCACCGGGGAGCTGTTTTTT	CASGDRLLTGELFF
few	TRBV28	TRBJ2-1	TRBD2	TGTGCCAGCAGTTCTAGCGGGTTTGCCAGGAATGAGCAGTTCTTC	CASSSSGFARNEQFF